Each of the 20 T cell receptor beta chains below was sequenced from the same sample in a study of early T cells in non-severe SARS-CoV-2 infection. Each CDR3 protein gets one entry after TCRdb re-called the 5' RACE reads with MiXCR. The repertoire holds just under 60,000 distinct CDR3 sequences, with under 10% as singletons. Sequencing used whole blood. The receptors come from an adult who was a healthcare worker with PCR-confirmed SARS-CoV-2 infection or an uninfected control (not recorded which).

Many counts were recorded for this clonotype. The chain links TRBV7-9 to TRBJ2-1; 9 nucleotides align to TRBD2. Trimming cost V 0 bases and J 6 bases; bases outside gene matches: 3. The CDR3 is 15 residues long. CDR1 is SEHNR, CDR2 FQNEAQ, per germline (reference sequence). CDR3: CASSLAVAGANEQFF. The CDR3 DNA sequence: TGTGCCAGCAGCTTAGCCGTAGCGGGAGCCAATGAGCAGTTCTTC.

This clonotype was detected ten times or more. The chain links TRBV28 to TRBJ2-1; maybe TRBD2 (6 bases). The CDR3 extends over 14 amino acids. V lost 4 bases and J lost 1, with 8 bases in between. The V gene's germline CDR1 is MDHEN and CDR2 SYDVKM. Written as DNA, the CDR3 is TGTGCCAGCAGTTCCCGGGGGTCCTACAATGAGCAGTTCTTC. As protein: CASSSRGSYNEQFF.

Many counts were recorded for this clonotype. V gene TRBV12-3 or TRBV12-4 combines with J gene TRBJ1-1, with a tentative D call TRBD1 (5 bases). Trimming took off 3 bases at V and 4 bases at J, with 6 bases between the two ends. This CDR3 comprises 12 residues. CDR3 sequence: CASSLGPTEAFF. DNA of the CDR3: TGTGCCAGCAGTTTGGGGCCCACTGAAGCTTTCTTT.

A few counts support this clonotype. This sequence joins TRBV12-3 or TRBV12-4 and TRBJ2-5, with 9 bases aligning to TRBD2. The CDR3 is made up of 13 amino acids. J gave up 4 bases and V 7 bases, and 4 bases lay outside the gene matches. This CDR3 reads CASTPTSGETQYF. The DNA for the CDR3 is TGTGCCAGCACCCCGACTAGCGGAGAGACCCAGTACTTC.

This clonotype was seen many times. The CDR3 sequence: CASSPTLGTGGNSGANVLTF. CDR3 bases: TGTGCCAGCAGTCCAACCCTGGGGACAGGGGGGAACTCTGGGGCCAACGTCCTGACTTTC. The J gene is TRBJ2-6, the V gene TRBV27, with 11 bases fitting TRBD1. CDR1 and CDR2 from the germline V gene are MNHEY and SMNVEV (reference sequence). V was pared by 5 bases and J by 0 bases, with 12 bases of the junction left unmatched. This CDR3 is 20 amino acids long.

This clonotype has a single count. This may arise from a read error, as a much more abundant clone is one base away. The V call is TRBV11-2, the J call TRBJ2-5; D is perhaps TRBD2 (6 bases). CDR1 and CDR2 (germline): SGHAT, FQNNGV. CDR3 size: 16 residues. In nucleotides, the CDR3 is TGTGCCAACAGCCCGAGACTAGTGGTTGATCCAGAGACCCAGTACTTC. Its translation is CANSPRLVVDPETQYF.

This clonotype showed up just a few times. V gene TRBV9 combines with J gene TRBJ1-2; unclear D gene. The CDR3 is 15 amino acids. Germline V lookup: CDR1 SGDLS, CDR2 YYNGEE. Trimming removed 0 bases at V and 4 bases at J, with 13 bases between. The CDR3 DNA is TGTGCCAGCAGCGTAGACCCCCCCCAGGTCTATGGCTACACCTTC. It specifies CASSVDPPQVYGYTF.

The chain joins TRBV3-1 to TRBJ2-1, with 10 bases aligning to TRBD2. The V segment lost 5 bases and the J segment 7 bases; nucleotides outside the gene matches: 8. The CDR3 contains 15 residues. The V gene's germline CDR1 is LGHDT and CDR2 YNNKEL (reference sequence). This CDR3 reads CASSDYGTSENEQFF. CDR3 nucleotide sequence: TGTGCCAGCAGCGATTATGGGACTAGCGAAAATGAGCAGTTCTTC.

This clonotype has just a few counts. This sequence joins TRBV27 and TRBJ2-2, with D tentatively TRBD1 or TRBD2 (5 bases each). The ends were cut back, 4 bases at V and 4 bases at J, with 10 bases in the middle. Per the germline V gene, CDR1 is MNHEY and CDR2 is SMNVEV (reference sequence). This CDR3 has 14 residues. The CDR3 loop is CASSSGLRTGELFF. For the CDR3, the DNA is TGTGCCAGCAGTTCGGGGCTACGCACCGGGGAGCTGTTTTTT.

This clonotype has ten or more counts. The chain employs TRBV7-7 and TRBJ2-3; D uncertain. The CDR3 runs 13 residues. Between the trimmed V and J ends, which lost 1 base and 2 bases, there was a span of 4 bases. Germline V gene lookup returns CDR1 SSHAT and CDR2 FNYEAQ (reference sequence). CDR3 region: CASSLGTTDTQYF. The CDR3 nucleotides read TGTGCCAGCAGCTTAGGAACCACAGATACGCAGTATTTT.

This clonotype was picked up a small number of times. The chain links TRBV5-6 to TRBJ2-3; 7 nucleotides match TRBD1. The ends lost 4 bases at V and 5 bases at J; junction bases unmatched: 16. This CDR3 is 17 amino acids long. Germline V gene lookup returns CDR1 SGHDT and CDR2 YYEEEE. The chain's CDR3 is CASSPKPGQVTVDTQYF. CDR3 in DNA: TGTGCCAGCAGCCCCAAACCCGGACAGGTCACGGTAGATACGCAGTATTTT.

The sample holds many counts of this clonotype. V is TRBV12-3 or TRBV12-4 and J is TRBJ1-6, with D unresolved. V was trimmed by 5 bases and J by 3 bases, leaving 11 bases between them. CDR3 size: 15 residues. In DNA, the CDR3 is TGTGCCAGCAGTCCCGCCGGACGCTATAATTCACCCCTCCACTTT. It is translated as CASSPAGRYNSPLHF.

This clonotype was observed at least ten times. The chain employs TRBV15 and TRBJ2-1; 8 bases map to TRBD2. The CDR3 covers 15 residues. After removal of 5 bases from V and 3 bases from J, the junction contained 6 bases not matched to a gene. From germline, CDR1 is LNHNV and CDR2 YYDKDF (reference sequence). The CDR3 loop reads CATSPGGRNYNEQFF. In DNA, the CDR3 is TGTGCCACCAGCCCCGGCGGGAGGAACTACAATGAGCAGTTCTTC.

This clonotype was observed many times. This chain connects TRBV11-2 to TRBJ2-2; a weak D match, TRBD1 (5 bases). V lost 11 bases, J lost 6 bases, and 13 bases lay in between. CDR1 SGHAT and CDR2 FQNNGV come from the germline V gene. CDR3 length equals 12 residues. The CDR3 region has the DNA TGTGCCGCAGGGTCGCAGTCCGGGGAGCTGTTTTTT. This encodes CAAGSQSGELFF. The full variable domain, in which reference TRBV11-2 and TRBJ2-2 provide the parts outside the CDR3, is EAGVAQSPRYKIIEKRQSVAFWCNPISGHATLYWYQQILGQGPKLLIQFQNNGVVDDSQLPKDRFSAERLKGVDSTLKIQPAKLEDSAVYLCAAGSQSGELFFGEGSRLTVL.

This clonotype was counted many times. At one end the junction does not follow the germline gene, possibly because of a read error. V gene TRBV30 combines with J gene TRBJ1-3; TRBD1 matches 7 bases. The germline CDR1 and CDR2 sequences are GTSNPN and SVGIG (reference sequence). The CDR3 has 19 residues. CDR3 protein: CAWSVQRYRGRDSENTIYF. CDR3 DNA sequence: TGTGCCTGGAGTGTCCAAAGATACAGGGGAAGGGACTCTGAAAACACCATATATTTT.

This clonotype has only a few counts. This chain links TRBV27 with TRBJ2-1; D is perhaps TRBD1 (6 bases). Germline V gene sequence: CDR1 MNHEY, CDR2 SMNVEV (reference sequence). The CDR3 covers 14 residues. Trimming cost V 0 bases and J 5 bases, with 8 bases left between them. The CDR3 loop reads CASSLSGHNNEQFF. CDR3 in DNA: TGTGCCAGCAGTTTATCGGGACACAACAATGAGCAGTTCTTC.

Only a few counts were recorded for this clonotype. J is TRBJ1-2 and V is TRBV19; 7 nucleotides match TRBD1. In germline, CDR1 is LNHDA, CDR2 SQIVND (reference sequence). V lost 5 bases, J lost 4 bases, and 10 bases stayed unmatched. CDR3 length: 15 amino acids. CDR3 loop: CASSDTGEVIYGYTF. The CDR3 region has the DNA TGTGCCAGTAGTGATACAGGGGAAGTTATCTATGGCTACACCTTC.

The rearrangement links TRBV5-1 to TRBJ2-3, with D perhaps TRBD1 or TRBD2 (6 bases each). V gave up 1 base and J gave up 0 bases, with 12 bases separating them. The germline V gene encodes CDR1 SGHRS and CDR2 YFSETQ. CDR3 length equals 16 residues. The CDR3 protein is CASSLWGASSTDTQYF. CDR3 nucleotide sequence: TGCGCCAGCAGCTTGTGGGGGGCGAGCAGCACAGATACGCAGTATTTT.

The V and J genes are TRBV14 and TRBJ2-1, with 8 nucleotides matching TRBD2. Germline V CDR1 and CDR2: SGHDN, FVKESK. Trimming took 1 base from V and 8 from J; bases not matched to a gene: 10. CDR3 length equals 16 residues. The CDR3 reads CASSQAGTRMYHEQFF. CDR3 in DNA: TGTGCCAGCAGCCAAGCGGGGACTAGGATGTACCATGAGCAGTTCTTC.

Many counts were recorded for this clonotype. The V and J genes are TRBV20-1 and TRBJ2-5, with D perhaps TRBD2 (6 bases). V lost 4 bases to trimming and J lost 4 bases, with 10 bases between them. The CDR3 spans 12 residues. Looked up from germline, CDR1 is DFQATT and CDR2 is SNEGSKA (reference sequence). CDR3 nucleotide sequence: TGCAGTGCTACGAAGGGAGGAGAGACCCAGTACTTC. Translation: CSATKGGETQYF.